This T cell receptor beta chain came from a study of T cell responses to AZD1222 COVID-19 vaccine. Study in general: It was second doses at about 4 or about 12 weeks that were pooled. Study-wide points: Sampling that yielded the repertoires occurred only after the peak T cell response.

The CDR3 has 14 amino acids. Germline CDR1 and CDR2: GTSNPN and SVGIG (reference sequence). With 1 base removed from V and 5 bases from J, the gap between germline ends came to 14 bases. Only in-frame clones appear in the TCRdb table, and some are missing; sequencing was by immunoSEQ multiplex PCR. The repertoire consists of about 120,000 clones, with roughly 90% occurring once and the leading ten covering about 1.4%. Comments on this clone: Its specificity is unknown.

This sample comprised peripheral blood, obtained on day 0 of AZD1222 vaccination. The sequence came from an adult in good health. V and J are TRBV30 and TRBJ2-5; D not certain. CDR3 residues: CAWSARPSRETQYF. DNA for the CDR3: TGTGCCTGGAGTGCTCGTCCCTCCCGGGAGACCCAGTACTTC.